This T cell receptor (beta chain) was sequenced for a study of blood T cell repertoires in COVID-19. The overall study: Collection of acute and convalescent COVID-19 samples took place in the United States, Italy and Spain. The analysed material was cDNA or gDNA that came from T cells, B-cell-depleted T cells, or PBMCs.

This CDR3 is built from 13 residues. Germline V CDR1 and CDR2: SGHTA, FQGTGA. Trimming pared 5 bases from V and 8 bases from J, leaving 15 bases between. This clone was seen only once. Under the authors' procedure: Cell counts per sample came from amplifying reference gene primers. Clones were read by immunoSEQ multiplex PCR, and TCRdb kept only the in-frame ones, dropping some. V, J and clone size derive from that table, while D and trimming were established from the DNA sequence. This table has 250,000 to 350,000 clones, 89% appearing once. The gene calls are TRBV7-3 and TRBJ1-2, with a weak D call TRBD1 (6 bases). Sequencing was done on a sample of peripheral blood. This receptor was obtained from a man between 18 and 29 years old who had recovered from COVID-19. In DNA, the CDR3 is TGTGCCAGCAGCCCGGACAGACTGGGGGGCTACACCTTC. Translation: CASSPDRLGGYTF.